What follows describes a single T cell receptor beta chain. CDR1 and CDR2 (germline): MGHDK, SYGVNS. J gave up 6 bases and V 5 bases, and 11 bases lay outside the gene matches. CDR3 length: 15 amino acids. Amplification used 60 Vbeta primers and 13 Jbeta primers. Generated by immunoSEQ multiplex PCR, the TCRdb table keeps only in-frame clones and is missing some. Here the sample spans some 88,000 clones, approximately 57% being singletons. These data are taken from a study of cytomegalovirus exposure and HLA in healthy donors. The sequence came from a woman aged 25-40 years in good health and CMV-seronegative. The chain uses TRBV25-1 and TRBJ1-2, with TRBD1 identical over 8 bases. Material for sequencing was PBMCs. CDR3 DNA: TGTGCCAGCAGTAAGAACGCAGGGGGCGCGAATGGCTACACCTTC. Residues: CASSKNAGGANGYTF.